The text below deals with one T cell receptor (beta chain). Its antigen is not known. TCRdb redid the calling of the reads with MiXCR, one entry per CDR3 protein. The sample has about 890,000 distinct CDR3 sequences, roughly 31% seen once. Germline V gene lookup returns CDR1 SGHNT and CDR2 YYREEE (reference sequence). The ends were cut back, 4 bases at V and 2 bases at J, with 14 bases in the middle. The CDR3 is 15 amino acids. The sample belongs to a study of T cell repertoires in cytomegalovirus infection. About the research overall: Indicated by public TCR beta signatures were CMV infection and matching HLA type.

Study-level findings and limits: Of the TCR beta families, the public ones yielded a cumulative frequency that identified carriers of CMV plus the relevant HLA.

Sequences were derived from cultured CD8+ T cells from PBMCs, sampled from culture after CMV antigen stimulation. This receptor was identified in a human donor in good health (CMV status not recorded). Some clones in this sample may be carry-over from other donors' samples. The chain uses TRBV5-4 and TRBJ2-3; D remains unclear. CDR3 DNA: TGTGCCAGCAGCGAAAAACGGACCTACACAGATACGCAGTATTTT. The encoded protein is CASSEKRTYTDTQYF.